The present T cell receptor beta chain was sequenced within a study of T cell changes during pregnancy in multiple sclerosis (dated by TCRdb to about 2019). For the wider study: In women with multiple sclerosis, the researchers looked at how the T cell repertoire shifted as pregnancy progressed.

About this clone itself: Its recognized antigen is unknown. The sample holds no much larger clone one base away, and base qualities are not on file.

Receptors were amplified or captured by the immunoSEQ multiplex PCR assay. TCRdb obtained this table from immuneACCESS and retained in-frame rearrangements with V and J assigned. These tables miss some clones; where compared with another copy, unresolved V genes account for less than half of the shortfall, and the remainder is unexplained. In this sample the table shows roughly 90,000 clones, around 93% of which occur a single time. Of the sample, 0.95% is held by the ten largest clones. CDR3 length: 14 amino acids, cysteine to phenylalanine. The only DNA kept is the CDR3, 42 bases in frame from the first base. The germline V gene provides CDR1 SGHNT and CDR2 YENEEA. The junction carries 11 bases between V and J, which are trimmed by 3 bases and 5 bases respectively.

Sequencing was performed on peripheral blood, taken before pregnancy. The sequence is built from TRBV11-3 and TRBJ2-1, and possibly TRBD1, on 5 matching bases. The sequence derives from a female donor with multiple sclerosis, enrolled in a pregnancy study. The DNA sequence is TGTGCCAGCAGCTTGGGCAGGGTCAACAATGAGCAGTTCTTC. The translation is CASSLGRVNNEQFF.